A single sample is the source of the 13 T cell receptor beta chains below, sequenced in a study of T cell repertoires in cytomegalovirus infection. These receptors lack a known antigen. TCRdb re-called the reads with MiXCR, one entry per CDR3 protein. The data hold about 130,000 distinct CDR3 sequences, with more than 30% observed a single time. Material: CD8+ T cells from cultured PBMCs, obtained from culture after CMV antigen stimulation. These receptor sequences come from a human donor in good health (CMV status not recorded). Some clones in this sample may be carry-over from other donors' samples.

Only a few counts were recorded for this clonotype. V usage is TRBV7-9 and J usage is TRBJ1-3; D gene ambiguous. Germline CDR1 is SEHNR and CDR2 is FQNEAQ (reference sequence). The V end lost 5 bases, the J end lost 4 bases, and 15 bases lay between the germline ends. CDR3 length equals 15 residues. CDR3 DNA sequence: TGTGCCAGCAGCCCCGACGATGGACCCGGAAACACCATATATTTT. This gives the protein CASSPDDGPGNTIYF.

This clonotype was picked up many times. The J gene is TRBJ1-4, the V gene TRBV7-6; D is undetermined. Germline V gene sequence: CDR1 SGHVS, CDR2 FNYEAQ. Trimming cost V 6 bases and J 7 bases, with 18 bases left between them. The CDR3 is 15 residues long. CDR3 bases: TGTGCCAGCAGTGACGAAGGGCTTACGGGTGAAAAACTGTTTTTT. Translating gives CASSDEGLTGEKLFF.

This clonotype was detected only a few times. This sequence joins TRBV29-1 and TRBJ1-1; 8 bases map to TRBD1. Trimming removed 6 bases from V and 1 base from J; junction bases left unmatched: 4. Germline CDR1 and CDR2: SQVTM and ANQGSEA. This CDR3 is 13 amino acids long. The CDR3 loop is CSVADRGNTEAFF. Written as DNA, the CDR3 is TGCAGCGTGGCAGACAGGGGGAACACTGAAGCTTTCTTT.

A few counts support this clonotype. The chain is built from TRBV20-1 and TRBJ2-7, with 10 bases identical to TRBD1. V trimming: 0 bases; J trimming: 2 bases; junction bases outside the gene matches: 10. Germline V gives CDR1 DFQATT, CDR2 SNEGSKA (reference sequence). The length of the CDR3 is 17 residues. The DNA of the CDR3 is TGCAGTGCTAGAGAAGGGGATATGGGGACAGGGGCCTACGAGCAGTACTTC. Translation: CSAREGDMGTGAYEQYF.

The CDR3 DNA reads TGTGCCAGTAGTATCCGATCGTGGGAGCGAGACTACACCTTC. Residues: CASSIRSWERDYTF. The chain has TRBV19 and TRBJ1-2; D is unresolved. Trimming took 3 bases from V and 10 from J, leaving 18 bases between them. Germline CDR1 reads LNHDA; CDR2 reads SQIVND (reference sequence). This CDR3 spans 14 amino acids.

This clonotype showed up many times. V and J are TRBV27 and TRBJ1-1, with TRBD1 identical over 7 bases. The J segment lost 4 bases and the V segment lost 4 bases, leaving 6 bases of the junction unmatched. The CDR3 covers 14 residues. Germline CDR1 and CDR2: MNHEY and SMNVEV (reference sequence). CDR3 sequence: CASSSGPGGTEAFF. The DNA of the CDR3 is TGTGCCAGCAGTTCGGGACCAGGGGGCACTGAAGCTTTCTTT.

This clonotype was seen only a few times. The J gene is TRBJ2-7, the V gene TRBV6-1, with a tentative D call TRBD2 (6 bases). This CDR3 is built from 13 residues. Germline V CDR1 and CDR2: MNHNS, SASEGT. Between the trimmed V and J ends, which lost 6 bases and 3 bases, there was a span of 12 bases. CDR3 region: CASSTEGLYEQYF. Here the CDR3 DNA reads TGTGCCAGCAGCACGGAGGGGCTCTACGAGCAGTACTTC.

With respect to this clonotype: Germline is not matched at one junction end, which may reflect a read error. The genes are TRBV12-3 or TRBV12-4 and TRBJ1-1, with no clear D. The CDR3 is made up of 11 amino acids. The chain's CDR3 is CVSLKNTEAFF. The CDR3 DNA is TGTGTCAGCCTTAAGAACACTGAAGCTTTCTTT.

The chain has TRBV5-4 and TRBJ2-3; 9 nucleotides match TRBD2. The CDR3 has 16 amino acids. Germline-derived CDR1 and CDR2 are SGHNT and YYREEE (reference sequence). The V gene end was trimmed by 4 bases and the J gene end by 2 bases; junction bases not matched to a gene: 8. CDR3 residues: CASSGGSGGYTDTQYF. Here the CDR3 DNA reads TGTGCCAGCAGCGGGGGTAGCGGGGGATACACAGATACGCAGTATTTT.

This clonotype was detected ten times or more. V and J are TRBV11-1 and TRBJ1-5; TRBD1 is a possible D gene (5 bases). This CDR3 region has 14 residues. Germline V gene sequence: CDR1 SGHAT, CDR2 FQDESV (reference sequence). V dropped 5 bases and J dropped 3 bases, with 11 bases sitting between them. CDR3 residues: CASSRDGNNQPQHF. In DNA form, the CDR3 reads TGTGCCAGCAGCCGGGACGGGAACAATCAGCCCCAGCATTTT.

This clonotype was found a few times. This chain joins TRBV7-2 and TRBJ2-7; 7 bases line up with TRBD2. V gave up 4 bases and J gave up 3 bases; unmatched junction bases: 3. This CDR3 has 13 amino acids. CDR1 SGHTA and CDR2 FQGNSA come from the germline V gene. CDR3 residues: CASSSGLNYEQYF. The CDR3 DNA reads TGTGCCAGCAGCTCGGGACTAAACTACGAGCAGTACTTC. Combining the CDR3 with reference TRBV7-2 and TRBJ2-7 gives the whole variable domain GAGVSQSPSNKVTEKGKDVELRCDPISGHTALYWYRQSLGQGLEFLIYFQGNSAPDKSGLPSDRFSAERTGGSVSTLTIQRTQQEDSAVYLCASSSGLNYEQYFGPGTRLTVT.

This rearrangement joins TRBV12-5 to TRBJ2-6; D gene uncertain. CDR3 length: 14 residues. Trimming left V 3 bases short and J 4 bases short, with 7 bases between. Germline CDR1 and CDR2: LGHNT and FRNRAP. The CDR3 loop is CASGFEPGANVLTF. Here the CDR3 DNA reads TGTGCTAGTGGTTTTGAACCCGGGGCCAACGTCCTGACTTTC.

This clonotype showed up many times. V usage is TRBV12-3 or TRBV12-4 and J usage is TRBJ2-3; 8 bases agree with TRBD2. This CDR3 is 15 amino acids long. Trimming at V came to 5 bases and at J to 4 bases, leaving 8 bases not matched to a gene. The chain's CDR3 is CASSLKAGAADTQYF. CDR3 sequence (DNA): TGTGCCAGCAGTCTTAAAGCGGGGGCGGCAGATACGCAGTATTTT.